The present T cell receptor (beta chain) was sequenced within a study of blood T cells in healthy people across ages. Regarding the study as a whole: Among T cells, TCR beta diversity per million cells dropped roughly linearly as age rose. Donors of long life had a larger count of naive CD4+ cells and greater diversity than aged donors.

A second PCR, run for roughly 7 to 12 cycles, used a sample-barcoded 5' primer plus a J-beta primer mix. Each cDNA molecule, via a template-switch adaptor with 12 random nucleotides, was tagged. TCRdb fed the 5' RACE reads into MiXCR, producing one record per CDR3 protein. The table shows around 1,900,000 distinct CDR3 sequences, with about two fifths occurring only once. On this clonotype itself: What it binds is unknown.

CDR3 length equals 14 residues. Sequencing was done on a sample of blood. The clonotype comes from a human donor in good health. The chain recombines TRBV21-1 with TRBJ2-7; TRBD1 was called by the table and not checked on the DNA. TRBV21-1 corresponds to a pseudogene. The CDR3 nucleotides read TGTGCCAGCAGTAACCGGGTCACCATCTACGAGCAGTACTTC. Its protein is CASSNRVTIYEQYF.